This entry lists 14 T cell receptor beta chains sequenced from one sample in a study of Ad26.COV2.S vaccination and SARS-CoV-2 variants. Here immunoSEQ multiplex PCR was the method, and the copy in TCRdb shows in-frame clones only, minus some. The table lists approximately 350,000 clones, around four fifths of them singletons, with around 7% in the top ten. Treatment meaning: about 20 received Ad26.COV2.S at low or high dose, single or two shots; 5 received placebo; per-sample allocation not given. On day 63 after the first injection, vaccine and placebo recipients gave samples. The starting material was peripheral blood, obtained in a trial of Ad26.COV2.S vaccine versus placebo. The receptors originated from a person aged 18-60 years who received the Ad26.COV2.S COVID-19 vaccine or a placebo.

The CDR3 DNA sequence: TGTGCCAGCAGTGACCCCGCACGGCACGATGAGCAGTTCTTC. This translates into CASSDPARHDEQFF. The V and J genes are TRBV6-1 and TRBJ2-1; D unresolved. The germline V gene encodes CDR1 MNHNS and CDR2 SASEGT. This CDR3 has 14 amino acids. The V and J ends lost 3 bases and 8 bases respectively, with 14 bases between them.

This clone was recorded a few times. The chain links TRBV19 to TRBJ2-1, with D perhaps matching TRBD1 (6 bases). The CDR3 extends over 19 amino acids. Per the germline V gene, CDR1 is LNHDA and CDR2 is SQIVND (reference sequence). Trimming shortened V by 8 bases and J by 7 bases, and 33 bases separated the two germline ends. The CDR3 region has the DNA TGTGCCAGTTCCGCCGACAGGTCTAAGAACGAGTTTCTGGATAATGAGCAGTTCTTC. Encoded protein: CASSADRSKNEFLDNEQFF.

This clone came up a few times. This rearrangement joins TRBV3-1 (or the pseudogene TRBV3-2) to TRBJ2-1; 7 nucleotides line up with TRBD2. This CDR3 spans 15 amino acids. J lost 10 bases, V lost 1 base, and 10 bases had no gene match. Germline V lookup: CDR1 LGHDT, CDR2 YNNKEL (reference sequence). In DNA, the CDR3 is TGTGCCAGCAGCCAAGCAGGGAGGGAAACCAGCGAGCAGTTCTTC. Protein product: CASSQAGRETSEQFF.

This CDR3 is CASSPGTHYEQYF. For the CDR3, the DNA is TGTGCCAGCTCACCAGGGACACACTACGAGCAGTACTTC. J is TRBJ2-7 and V is TRBV18, with TRBD1 as a possible D gene (6 bases). Germline CDR1 and CDR2: KGHSH and LQKENI. Trimming took 2 bases from V and 3 from J, leaving 8 bases between them. The CDR3 consists of 13 residues. Combining the CDR3 with reference TRBV18 and TRBJ2-7 gives the whole variable domain NAGVMQNPRHLVRRRGQEARLRCSPMKGHSHVYWYRQLPEEGLKFMVYLQKENIIDESGMPKERFSAEFPKEGPSILRIQQVVRGDSAAYFCASSPGTHYEQYFGPGTRLTVT.

The V call is TRBV30, the J call TRBJ1-2; tentatively, D is TRBD1 (6 bases). Trimming removed 1 base from V and 6 bases from J, with 18 bases in between. The length of the CDR3 is 15 residues. In germline, CDR1 is GTSNPN, CDR2 SVGIG (reference sequence). The CDR3 protein is CAWSALGGFGDGYTF. CDR3 in DNA: TGTGCCTGGAGTGCCTTAGGGGGGTTCGGAGATGGCTACACCTTC.

This chain connects TRBV4-1 to TRBJ2-7; D not certain. The germline CDR1 and CDR2 sequences are MGHRA and YSYEKL. V lost 1 base and J lost 2, with 15 bases in between. The length of the CDR3 is 16 residues. The CDR3 region is CASSQVEWAATYEQYF. The CDR3 region has the DNA TGCGCCAGCAGCCAAGTTGAATGGGCGGCTACCTACGAGCAGTACTTC.

V gene TRBV7-9 combines with J gene TRBJ1-2, with 9 bases that match TRBD1. J lost 5 bases, V lost 5 bases, and 6 bases had no gene match. The V gene's germline CDR1 is SEHNR and CDR2 FQNEAQ (reference sequence). The CDR3 spans 14 residues. The CDR3 bases are TGTGCCAGCAGCCTCGGACAGGGGAGGTATGGCTACACCTTC. Its translation: CASSLGQGRYGYTF.

The V gene is TRBV7-2, the J gene TRBJ1-2, with D maybe TRBD1 (5 bases). Trimming removed 2 bases from V and 3 bases from J, with 16 bases in between. The CDR3 totals 16 residues. Germline loops: CDR1 SGHTA, CDR2 FQGNSA. The CDR3 protein is CASSLQGAPLYYGYTF. CDR3 DNA: TGTGCCAGCAGCTTACAAGGGGCTCCCCTCTACTATGGCTACACCTTC.

This sequence joins TRBV14 and TRBJ1-1; no clear D gene. The CDR3 is made up of 15 amino acids. Germline V gene data show CDR1 as SGHDN and CDR2 as FVKESK. The V and J ends lost 0 bases and 6 bases respectively, with 14 bases between them. The CDR3 nucleotides are TGTGCCAGCAGCCAAGATTCGCAGCGGAAGGCTGAAGCTTTCTTT. Encoded protein: CASSQDSQRKAEAFF.

This clone was counted ten times or more. The genes are TRBV21-1 and TRBJ1-2; the table names TRBD1, a call not compared with the DNA. TRBV21-1 corresponds to a pseudogene. The CDR3 extends over 11 amino acids. Written as DNA, the CDR3 is TGTGCCAGCCAGTGGGCCTCTGGCTACACCTTC. Protein product: CASQWASGYTF.

The J gene is TRBJ1-2, the V gene TRBV18, with a possible D match to TRBD1 (6 bases). This CDR3 spans 20 amino acids. Germline V lookup: CDR1 KGHSH, CDR2 LQKENI. V was pared by 0 bases and J by 4 bases, with 27 bases between. In nucleotides, the CDR3 is TGTGCCAGCTCACCACCCCGACCTCTCGGGTGGGACACCAGGGGCTATGGCTACACCTTC. This sequence encodes CASSPPRPLGWDTRGYGYTF. Full variable domain (remainder filled in from reference TRBV18 and TRBJ1-2): NAGVMQNPRHLVRRRGQEARLRCSPMKGHSHVYWYRQLPEEGLKFMVYLQKENIIDESGMPKERFSAEFPKEGPSILRIQQVVRGDSAAYFCASSPPRPLGWDTRGYGYTFGSGTRLTVV.

The chain uses TRBV4-3 and TRBJ1-2; D not certain. V shed 4 bases and J shed 4 bases, with 22 bases lying between them. CDR3 length: 17 residues. Germline values: CDR1 LGHNA, CDR2 YSLEER. CDR3 coding DNA: TGCGCCAGCAGCCGAGAGGGCGGTTTGCGGGAGGGCTATGGCTACACCTTC. It encodes CASSREGGLREGYGYTF.

V is TRBV11-2 and J is TRBJ1-2; D might be TRBD1 (6 bases). Trimming cost V 1 base and J 4 bases, with 16 bases left between them. Germline V lookup: CDR1 SGHAT, CDR2 FQNNGV. There are 16 residues in the CDR3. The CDR3 region has the DNA TGTGCCAGCAGCTTAGTAGGGCACTGGGGGCTCTATGGCTACACCTTC. Protein: CASSLVGHWGLYGYTF.

The gene calls are TRBV4-2 and TRBJ2-7, with TRBD1 matching over 7 bases. The CDR3 sequence is 16 residues long. CDR1 is LGHNA, CDR2 YNFKEQ, per germline. J gave up 5 bases and V 4 bases, and 14 bases lay outside the gene matches. The CDR3 nucleotides read TGTGCCAGCAGCCCTGCGGACAGGACATCTCCGCACGAGCAGTACTTC. This translates into CASSPADRTSPHEQYF.